The next 6 T cell receptor beta chains were all read from a single sample in a study of OX40 agonist ivuxolimab in advanced cancers. Profiled with immunoSEQ multiplex PCR; TCRdb holds only in-frame clones, not every one. The data show approximately 70,000 clones, about 83% seen once. Here the sequenced sample was CD4+ or CD8+ T cells sorted from blood, taken in a trial of the OX40 agonist ivuxolimab. All receptors come from an adult with an advanced solid tumor such as melanoma, head and neck, liver or kidney cancer.

V usage is TRBV4-1 and J usage is TRBJ2-5, with D maybe TRBD2 (5 bases). V lost 0 bases and J lost 4, with 9 bases in between. Per the germline V gene, CDR1 is MGHRA and CDR2 is YSYEKL. CDR3 size: 14 residues. This chain's CDR3 is CASSQDPGSETQYF. The DNA of the CDR3 is TGCGCCAGCAGCCAAGATCCGGGATCAGAGACCCAGTACTTC.

This clone was picked up one time. V and J are TRBV18 and TRBJ2-2; maybe TRBD1 (5 bases). V dropped 3 bases and J dropped 7 bases, with 18 bases sitting between them. There are 16 residues in the CDR3. Germline V gene data show CDR1 as KGHSH and CDR2 as LQKENI. The CDR3: CASSPSEAGASGELFF. The CDR3 DNA follows: TGTGCCAGCTCACCCTCTGAGGCTGGGGCTAGCGGGGAGCTGTTTTTT.

J is TRBJ2-1 and V is TRBV7-8; 8 nucleotides align to TRBD1. After removal of 3 bases from V and 4 bases from J, the junction contained 2 bases not matched to a gene. Germline-derived CDR1 and CDR2 are SGHVS and FQNEAQ. The CDR3 has 14 amino acids. This chain's CDR3 is CASSLDRAYNEQFF. CDR3 sequence (DNA): TGTGCCAGCAGCTTGGACAGGGCATACAATGAGCAGTTCTTC.

The chain joins TRBV5-1 to TRBJ1-2; 7 bases agree with TRBD1. This CDR3 region has 14 residues. Germline V lookup: CDR1 SGHRS, CDR2 YFSETQ. The V segment lost 3 bases and the J segment 6 bases; nucleotides outside the gene matches: 8. This CDR3 reads CASSSSGGFDGYTF. The CDR3 nucleotides are TGCGCCAGCAGCTCTTCAGGGGGATTTGATGGCTACACCTTC.

The CDR3 sequence is CASSLAGGISYEQYF. Written as DNA, the CDR3 is TGTGCCAGCAGTCTCGCCGGGGGGATCTCCTACGAGCAGTACTTC. V usage is TRBV6-6 and J usage is TRBJ2-7; TRBD2 aligns across 7 bases. CDR1 and CDR2 (germline): MNHNY, SVGAGI (reference sequence). The CDR3 extends over 15 amino acids. Trimming removed 5 bases from V and 0 bases from J; junction bases left unmatched: 7.

V gene TRBV18 combines with J gene TRBJ1-5, with TRBD1 matching over 8 bases. The CDR3 extends over 16 amino acids. Per germline, CDR1 KGHSH and CDR2 LQKENI. With 5 bases clipped from V and 5 bases from J, the junction kept 11 bases outside the gene matches. The DNA of the CDR3 is TGTGCCAGCTCATCTTTTGACAGGGGCGGGGATCAGCCCCAGCATTTT. As protein: CASSSFDRGGDQPQHF.